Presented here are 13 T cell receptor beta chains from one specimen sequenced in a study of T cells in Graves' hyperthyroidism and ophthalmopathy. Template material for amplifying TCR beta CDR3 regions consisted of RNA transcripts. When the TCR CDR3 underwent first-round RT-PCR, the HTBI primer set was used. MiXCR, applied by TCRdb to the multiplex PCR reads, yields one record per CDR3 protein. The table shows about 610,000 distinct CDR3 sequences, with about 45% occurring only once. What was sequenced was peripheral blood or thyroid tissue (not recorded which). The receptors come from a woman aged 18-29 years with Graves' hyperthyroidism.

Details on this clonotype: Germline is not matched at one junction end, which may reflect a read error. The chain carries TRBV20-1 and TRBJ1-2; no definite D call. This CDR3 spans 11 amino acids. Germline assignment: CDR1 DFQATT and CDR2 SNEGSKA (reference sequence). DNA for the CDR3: TGCAGTGCTAGAGATCCAGGCGGGTACTCCTTC. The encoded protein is CSARDPGGYSF.

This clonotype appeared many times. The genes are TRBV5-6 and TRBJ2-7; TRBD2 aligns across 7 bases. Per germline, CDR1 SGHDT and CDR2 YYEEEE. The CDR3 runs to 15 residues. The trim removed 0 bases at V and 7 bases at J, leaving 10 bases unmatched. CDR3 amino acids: CASSLEWGGEREQYF. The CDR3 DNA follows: TGTGCCAGCAGCTTGGAATGGGGGGGGGAAAGAGAGCAGTACTTC.

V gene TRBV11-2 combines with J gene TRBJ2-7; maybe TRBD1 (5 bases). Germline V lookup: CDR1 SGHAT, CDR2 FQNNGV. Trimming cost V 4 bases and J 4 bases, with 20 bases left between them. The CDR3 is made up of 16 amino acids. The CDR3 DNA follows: TGTGCCAGCAGCTCAATAGATTGGGGCTCCATTTACGAGCAGTACTTC. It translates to CASSSIDWGSIYEQYF.

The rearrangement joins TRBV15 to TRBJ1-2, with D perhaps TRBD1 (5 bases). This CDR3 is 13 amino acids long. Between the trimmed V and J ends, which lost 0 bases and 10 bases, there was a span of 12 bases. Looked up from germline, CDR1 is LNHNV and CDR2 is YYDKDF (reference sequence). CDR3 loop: CATSRDRGSSYTF. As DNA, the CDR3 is TGTGCCACCAGCAGAGATCGGGGGAGCTCCTACACCTTC.

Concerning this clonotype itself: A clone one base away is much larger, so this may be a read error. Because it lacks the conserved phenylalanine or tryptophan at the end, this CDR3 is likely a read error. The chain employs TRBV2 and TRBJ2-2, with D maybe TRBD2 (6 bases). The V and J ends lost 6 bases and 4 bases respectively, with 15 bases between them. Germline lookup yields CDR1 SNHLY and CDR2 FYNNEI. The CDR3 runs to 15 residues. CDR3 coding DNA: TGTGCCAGCAGAGGAGGCAGGGAGGTCACCGGGGAGCTGTTTATT. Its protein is CASRGGREVTGELFI.

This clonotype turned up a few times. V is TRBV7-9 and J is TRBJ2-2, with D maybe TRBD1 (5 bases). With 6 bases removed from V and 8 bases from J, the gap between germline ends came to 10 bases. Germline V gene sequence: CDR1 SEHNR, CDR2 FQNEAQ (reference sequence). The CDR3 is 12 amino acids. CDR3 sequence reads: CASSRWTGELFF. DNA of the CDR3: TGTGCCAGCAGTCGCTGGACAGGGGAGCTGTTTTTT.

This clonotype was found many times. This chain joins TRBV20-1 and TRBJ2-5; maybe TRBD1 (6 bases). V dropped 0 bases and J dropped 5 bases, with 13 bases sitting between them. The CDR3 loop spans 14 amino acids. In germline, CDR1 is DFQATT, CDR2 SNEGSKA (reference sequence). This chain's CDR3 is CSARDHQGLETQYF. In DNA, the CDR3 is TGCAGTGCTAGAGATCACCAGGGGTTGGAGACCCAGTACTTC.

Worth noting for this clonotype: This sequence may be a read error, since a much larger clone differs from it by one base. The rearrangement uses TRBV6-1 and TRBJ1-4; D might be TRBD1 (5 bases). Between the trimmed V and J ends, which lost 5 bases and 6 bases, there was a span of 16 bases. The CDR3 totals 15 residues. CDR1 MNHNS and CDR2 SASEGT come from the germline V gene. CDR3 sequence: CASSQPTVKDEKLFF. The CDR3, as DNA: TGTGCCAGCAGTCAACCGACAGTGAAGGATGAAAAACTGTTTTTT.

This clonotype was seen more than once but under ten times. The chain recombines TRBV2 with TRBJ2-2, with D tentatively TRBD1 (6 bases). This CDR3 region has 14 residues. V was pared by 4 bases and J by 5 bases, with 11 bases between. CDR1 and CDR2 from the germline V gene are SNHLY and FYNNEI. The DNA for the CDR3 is TGTGCCAGCAGTGTAGACAGGTCTACCGGGGAGCTGTTTTTT. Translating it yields CASSVDRSTGELFF.

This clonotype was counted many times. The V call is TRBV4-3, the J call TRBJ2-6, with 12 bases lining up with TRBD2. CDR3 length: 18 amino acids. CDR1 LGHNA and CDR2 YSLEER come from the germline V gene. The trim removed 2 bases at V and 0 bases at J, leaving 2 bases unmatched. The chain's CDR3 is CASSQKGLAGSGANVLTF. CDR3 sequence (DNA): TGCGCCAGCAGCCAAAAGGGACTAGCGGGCTCTGGGGCCAACGTCCTGACTTTC.

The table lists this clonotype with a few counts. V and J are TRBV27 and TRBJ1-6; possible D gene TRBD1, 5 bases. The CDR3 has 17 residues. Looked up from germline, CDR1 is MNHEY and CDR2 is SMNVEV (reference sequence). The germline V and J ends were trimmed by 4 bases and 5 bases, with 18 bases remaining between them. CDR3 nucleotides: TGTGCCAGCAGTTACCGGTTTCCAAGGGGAAATAATTCACCCCTCCACTTT. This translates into CASSYRFPRGNNSPLHF.

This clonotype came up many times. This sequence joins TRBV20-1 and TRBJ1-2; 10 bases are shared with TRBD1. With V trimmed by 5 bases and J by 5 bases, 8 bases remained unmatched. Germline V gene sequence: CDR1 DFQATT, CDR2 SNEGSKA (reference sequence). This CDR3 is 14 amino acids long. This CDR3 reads CSASGTGVWYGYTF. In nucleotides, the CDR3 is TGCAGTGCTTCCGGGACAGGGGTATGGTATGGCTACACCTTC.

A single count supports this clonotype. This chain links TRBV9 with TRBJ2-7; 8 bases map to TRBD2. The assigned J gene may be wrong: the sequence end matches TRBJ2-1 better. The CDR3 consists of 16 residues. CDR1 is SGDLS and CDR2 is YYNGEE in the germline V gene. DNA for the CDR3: TGTGCCAGCAGCTTTACCACTAGCGGCCAACGGGATGAGCAGTTCTTC. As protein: CASSFTTSGQRDEQFF.